The 25 T cell receptor beta chains reported below all come from one sample, sequenced in a study of cytomegalovirus exposure and HLA in healthy donors. The primer mix had 60 Vbeta and 13 Jbeta primers. Only in-frame clones appear in the TCRdb table, and some are missing; sequencing was by immunoSEQ multiplex PCR. Counted here are about 160,000 clones, roughly 76% occurring once; the ten biggest clones make up around 1.5%. The sequencing sample was made of PBMCs. The receptors shown here come from a man in his 60s in good health and CMV-seronegative.

The rearrangement uses TRBV5-8 and TRBJ2-5; tentatively, D is TRBD2 (5 bases). With 3 bases removed from V and 8 bases from J, the gap between germline ends came to 17 bases. This CDR3 region has 14 residues. CDR1 SGHTS and CDR2 YDEGEE come from the germline V gene. CDR3 nucleotide sequence: TGTGCCAGCAGCTGGACTTGGGGAAGACACACCCAGTACTTC. Protein: CASSWTWGRHTQYF. Based on the CDR3 plus reference TRBV5-8 and TRBJ2-5, the full variable domain is EAGVTQSPTHLIKTRGQQATLRCSPISGHTSVYWYQQALGLGLQFLLWYDEGEERNRGNFPPRFSGRQFPNYSSELNVNALELEDSALYLCASSWTWGRHTQYFGPGTRLLVL.

This chain connects TRBV5-1 to TRBJ2-5, with a tentative D call TRBD2 (6 bases). The CDR3 has 14 residues. V was trimmed by 0 bases and J by 5 bases, leaving 11 bases between them. Germline V CDR1 and CDR2: SGHRS, YFSETQ. The CDR3 DNA reads TGCGCCAGCAGCTTGGATCTTGGGAGGGAGACCCAGTACTTC. Translated: CASSLDLGRETQYF. The complete variable domain, with remaining parts taken from reference TRBV5-1 and TRBJ2-5, reads KAGVTQTPRYLIKTRGQQVTLSCSPISGHRSVSWYQQTPGQGLQFLFEYFSETQRNKGNFPGRFSGRQFSNSRSEMNVSTLELGDSALYLCASSLDLGRETQYFGPGTRLLVL.

A single count supports this clone. The chain has TRBV6-1 and TRBJ2-7; TRBD1 might be the D (6 bases). With 11 bases removed from V and 4 bases from J, the gap between germline ends came to 21 bases. Germline CDR1 reads MNHNS; CDR2 reads SASEGT. The CDR3 is 14 amino acids. CDR3 protein: CAGSQARGYYEQYF. CDR3 DNA: TGTGCCGGCTCACAGGCCAGGGGCTATTACGAGCAGTACTTC.

This clone occurred once. The chain joins TRBV7-2 to TRBJ1-1, with a possible D match to TRBD1 (5 bases). Trimming took 2 bases from V and 6 from J, leaving 13 bases between them. In germline, CDR1 is SGHTA, CDR2 FQGNSA. The length of the CDR3 is 14 residues. CDR3 nucleotides: TGTGCCAGCAGCTTACAAACCAGGGATGCTGAAGCTTTCTTT. Translation gives CASSLQTRDAEAFF. The full variable domain, completed using reference TRBV7-2 and TRBJ1-1, is GAGVSQSPSNKVTEKGKDVELRCDPISGHTALYWYRQSLGQGLEFLIYFQGNSAPDKSGLPSDRFSAERTGGSVSTLTIQRTQQEDSAVYLCASSLQTRDAEAFFGQGTRLTVV.

V usage is TRBV10-3 and J usage is TRBJ2-7; no firm D call. The CDR3 covers 14 residues. Looked up from germline, CDR1 is ENHRY and CDR2 is SYGVKD. The V gene lost 0 bases and the J gene lost 3 bases, with 9 bases spanning the gap. The CDR3 DNA is TGTGCCATCAGTGAGTCGGAGTACCTCTACGAGCAGTACTTC. This gives the protein CAISESEYLYEQYF.

The chain combines TRBV28 with TRBJ2-5, with 7 positions matching TRBD1. Near its end, the DNA agrees better with TRBJ2-7, so the J call may be wrong. Germline assignment: CDR1 MDHEN and CDR2 SYDVKM. The CDR3 consists of 14 residues. The CDR3 sequence: CASSPGTVSYEQYF. For the CDR3, the DNA is TGTGCCAGCAGCCCCGGGACAGTTTCCTACGAGCAGTACTTC.

This chain connects TRBV5-1 to TRBJ1-2, with D possibly matching TRBD1 (6 bases). This CDR3 has 15 amino acids. Germline lookup yields CDR1 SGHRS and CDR2 YFSETQ. The V end was cut by 0 bases, the J end by 4 bases, with 13 bases between. The CDR3 region is CASSLAQDSSYGYTF. DNA for the CDR3: TGCGCCAGCAGCTTGGCCCAGGACAGTTCCTATGGCTACACCTTC.

V and J are TRBV4-3 and TRBJ1-4; TRBD1 might be the D (5 bases). Trimming pared 1 base from V and 0 bases from J, leaving 12 bases between. The CDR3 totals 17 residues. The germline V gene encodes CDR1 LGHNA and CDR2 YSLEER. The CDR3 nucleotides are TGCGCCAGCAGCCAAGCGGGGGGTTCAGCAACTAATGAAAAACTGTTTTTT. Its protein is CASSQAGGSATNEKLFF.

The chain is built from TRBV29-1 and TRBJ2-3; 11 bases map to TRBD2. The CDR3 runs to 20 residues. The J segment lost 4 bases and the V segment lost 5 bases, leaving 23 bases of the junction unmatched. Germline CDR1 and CDR2: SQVTM and ANQGSEA. The DNA of the CDR3 is TGCAGCGTTTTAGCTCCCGAGGGTTTGGTAGCGGGAGGGAGGCCAGATACGCAGTATTTT. Translating gives CSVLAPEGLVAGGRPDTQYF.

The genes are TRBV9 and TRBJ2-2, with 8 bases matching TRBD2. Germline V CDR1 and CDR2: SGDLS, YYNGEE. V lost 3 bases, J lost 2 bases, and 9 bases stayed unmatched. The CDR3 spans 17 residues. The CDR3 protein is CASSAPTSGSNTGELFF. In nucleotides, the CDR3 is TGTGCCAGCAGCGCGCCCACGAGCGGGAGCAACACCGGGGAGCTGTTTTTT.

The chain carries TRBV5-4 and TRBJ2-7; possibly TRBD1 for D (6 bases). V was trimmed by 4 bases and J by 3 bases, leaving 17 bases between them. Germline V gene lookup returns CDR1 SGHNT and CDR2 YYREEE (reference sequence). This CDR3 has 15 amino acids. The CDR3 coding sequence is TGTGCCAGCAGCCGAAGACTGAGGGGGTACTACGAGCAGTACTTC. It encodes CASSRRLRGYYEQYF.

J is TRBJ1-6 and V is TRBV15, with 8 bases identical to TRBD1. CDR1 is LNHNV and CDR2 is YYDKDF in the germline V gene (reference sequence). The CDR3 covers 16 residues. V shed 0 bases and J 7 bases; nucleotides not matched to a gene: 5. This CDR3 reads CATSRDWDRKNSPLHF. CDR3 coding DNA: TGTGCCACCAGCAGAGATTGGGACAGGAAGAATTCACCCCTCCACTTT.

This clone has more than one count but fewer than ten. CDR3 in DNA: TGTGCCAGCTCCCAGGCTCAACACTCCTACGAGCAGTACTTC. Its translation is CASSQAQHSYEQYF. This chain connects TRBV9 to TRBJ2-7; D unclear. Germline V gene data show CDR1 as SGDLS and CDR2 as YYNGEE. V was shortened by 7 bases and J by 0 bases, with 14 bases between the two germline ends. The CDR3 length is 14 residues.

CDR3 amino acids: CASSHTASGSYEQYF. CDR3 bases: TGTGCCAGCAGCCATACCGCTAGCGGGAGCTACGAGCAGTACTTC. This rearrangement joins TRBV7-2 to TRBJ2-7; 10 bases are shared with TRBD2. Germline-derived CDR1 and CDR2 are SGHTA and FQGNSA. The CDR3 is 15 residues long. Trimming removed 5 bases from V and 3 bases from J; junction bases left unmatched: 7.

The chain links TRBV5-3 to TRBJ2-2; TRBD1 aligns across 11 bases. TRBV5-3 is recorded as an ORF, its role being uncertain. The CDR3 totals 17 residues. The ends lost 3 bases at V and 3 bases at J; junction bases unmatched: 7. In DNA form, the CDR3 reads TGTGCCAGAAGCTCGACCGGGACAGGGGGATACACCGGGGAGCTGTTTTTT. This translates into CARSSTGTGGYTGELFF.

The chain combines TRBV10-3 with TRBJ2-5, with D uncertain. The J call is uncertain, as TRBJ2-7 better fits the DNA end. This CDR3 spans 13 amino acids. CDR1 and CDR2 from the germline V gene are ENHRY and SYGVKD. The CDR3 region is CAIRAGVDYEQYF. Written as DNA, the CDR3 is TGTGCCATCCGGGCAGGAGTGGACTACGAGCAGTACTTC.

The J gene is TRBJ2-7, the V gene TRBV30, with a weak D call TRBD2 (6 bases). This CDR3 has 13 amino acids. CDR1 GTSNPN and CDR2 SVGIG come from the germline V gene (reference sequence). Trimming cost V 7 bases and J 3 bases, with 16 bases left between them. The CDR3 coding sequence is TGTGCCTTGGGCCCCCCGGGGGACTACGAGCAGTACTTC. Translated, it gives CALGPPGDYEQYF. The full variable domain, with the rest looked up from reference TRBV30 and TRBJ2-7, is SQTIHQWPATLVQPVGSPLSLECTVEGTSNPNLYWYRQAAGRGLQLLFYSVGIGQISSEVPQNLSASRPQDRQFILSSKKLLLSDSGFYLCALGPPGDYEQYFGPGTRLTVT.

The table lists this clone with a few counts. The CDR3 spells CASSKGNGDRGPLGSYNEQFF. The CDR3 DNA reads as TGTGCCAGCAGCAAAGGGAACGGGGACAGGGGGCCTTTAGGCTCCTACAATGAGCAGTTCTTC. The genes are TRBV21-1 and TRBJ2-1; the table's D call, TRBD1, has no DNA check behind it. TRBV21-1 is labeled a pseudogene. The CDR3 consists of 21 residues.

This chain connects TRBV28 to TRBJ2-5; TRBD2 agrees at 10 bases. The CDR3 extends over 14 amino acids. Germline V lookup: CDR1 MDHEN, CDR2 SYDVKM. V lost 11 bases to trimming and J lost 5 bases; unmatched junction nucleotides: 11. As DNA, the CDR3 is TGTGCCTCTTCAGCGGGAGGGCCTGTGGAGACCCAGTACTTC. Translating gives CASSAGGPVETQYF.

The J gene is TRBJ2-7, the V gene TRBV6-1, with 7 bases aligning to TRBD2. CDR3 size: 15 residues. Germline V gene data show CDR1 as MNHNS and CDR2 as SASEGT. Trimming removed 4 bases from V and 0 bases from J; junction bases left unmatched: 6. CDR3 in DNA: TGTGCCAGCAGTGTAGGGAGGGCGGTCTCCTACGAGCAGTACTTC. Its translation is CASSVGRAVSYEQYF.

The chain uses TRBV30 and TRBJ2-1; D is unresolved. CDR3 length: 14 amino acids. V was clipped by 0 bases and J by 2 bases, with 8 bases between them. Germline loops: CDR1 GTSNPN, CDR2 SVGIG (reference sequence). DNA of the CDR3: TGTGCCTGGAGTGTCCAGATGCCCTACAATGAGCAGTTCTTC. Translating it yields CAWSVQMPYNEQFF.

This chain connects TRBV5-1 to TRBJ2-1, with D tentatively TRBD2 (6 bases). The CDR3 runs to 16 residues. CDR1 is SGHRS, CDR2 YFSETQ, per germline. V gave up 4 bases and J gave up 5 bases, with 19 bases separating them. CDR3 protein: CASSAGTAGRNNEQFF. The CDR3 bases are TGCGCCAGCAGCGCGGGAACAGCAGGCCGGAACAATGAGCAGTTCTTC.

Regarding this clone: The germline gene is not matched at one end of the junction; a read error may be the cause. The chain uses TRBV19 and TRBJ1-5; no definite D call. From germline, CDR1 is LNHDA and CDR2 SQIVND (reference sequence). This CDR3 is 13 amino acids long. The CDR3 spells CATSVAVNQPQHF. For the CDR3, the DNA is TGTGCCACGTCCGTGGCCGTAAATCAACCCCAGCATTTT.

This chain links TRBV27 with TRBJ1-6, with 7 bases matching TRBD1. The CDR3 covers 14 residues. With V trimmed by 6 bases and J by 6 bases, 5 bases remained unmatched. Germline-derived CDR1 and CDR2 are MNHEY and SMNVEV (reference sequence). CDR3 amino acids: CASRTGDSNSPLHF. CDR3 nucleotides: TGTGCCAGCAGAACAGGGGATTCTAATTCACCCCTCCACTTT.

Note on this clone: Compared with germline, one end of the junction differs, possibly owing to a read error. Additional DNA sequences in this sample encode the identical CDR3. The V and J genes are TRBV27 and TRBJ2-7; 9 bases are a match to TRBD1. The CDR3 is 15 amino acids. Germline CDR1 reads MNHEY; CDR2 reads SMNVEV (reference sequence). The CDR3 loop reads CASSFGQGPAYEQYF. The CDR3, as DNA: TGCGCCAGCAGTTTCGGACAGGGGCCAGCCTACGAGCAGTACTTC.